These 13 T cell receptor beta chains were sequenced from one sample in a study of neurological immune-mediated disorders. Noted time point: technical triplicate 3. In TCRdb, the 5' RACE reads were re-called with MiXCR into one record per CDR3 protein. Seen here are nearly 45,000 distinct CDR3 sequences, roughly 21% observed once, and the top ten hold around 4%. What was sequenced was PBMCs. The receptor source for this set is a man aged 60 to 75 with HTLV-1-associated myelopathy (HAM/TSP).

This clonotype was recorded many times. The chain combines TRBV5-1 with TRBJ2-7; TRBD1 matches at 10 bases. This CDR3 region has 14 residues. From germline, CDR1 is SGHRS and CDR2 YFSETQ. V shed 2 bases, J shed 4 bases, and the junction held 3 bases outside the gene matches. The CDR3 sequence is CASSFGQGGYEQYF. The DNA of the CDR3 is TGCGCCAGCAGCTTCGGACAGGGGGGTTACGAGCAGTACTTC.

At least ten counts were recorded for this clonotype. V and J are TRBV20-1 and TRBJ1-5; D gene ambiguous. CDR1 is DFQATT, CDR2 SNEGSKA, per germline (reference sequence). The CDR3 length is 13 residues. Trimming cost V 3 bases and J 7 bases, with 13 bases left between them. The CDR3 DNA reads as TGCAGTGCTAGCTCAGACACGGGACAGCCCCAGCATTTT. Its protein is CSASSDTGQPQHF.

The table lists this clonotype with many counts. The V gene is TRBV12-3 or TRBV12-4, the J gene TRBJ2-2; 9 nucleotides agree with TRBD1. With V trimmed by 3 bases and J by 5 bases, 4 bases remained unmatched. The CDR3 length is 15 residues. The CDR3 spells CASSFETGGTGELFF. CDR3 in DNA: TGTGCCAGCAGTTTTGAGACAGGGGGGACCGGGGAGCTGTTTTTT.

The chain couples TRBV11-2 to TRBJ1-1; D ambiguous. V dropped 8 bases and J dropped 0 bases, with 16 bases sitting between them. The CDR3 loop spans 15 amino acids. CDR1 SGHAT and CDR2 FQNNGV come from the germline V gene. This CDR3 reads CASLQYRSMNTEAFF. As DNA, the CDR3 is TGTGCCAGCTTACAATATCGGAGTATGAACACTGAAGCTTTCTTT.

This clonotype has more than one count but fewer than ten. This sequence joins TRBV20-1 and TRBJ2-7; 8 bases line up with TRBD2. V was pared by 5 bases and J by 3 bases, with 9 bases of the junction left unmatched. Looked up from germline, CDR1 is DFQATT and CDR2 is SNEGSKA (reference sequence). This CDR3 is built from 14 residues. The CDR3 here is CSAQQTSEIYEQYF. CDR3 bases: TGCAGTGCTCAACAGACTAGCGAGATCTACGAGCAGTACTTC.

This clonotype was counted ten times or more. The gene calls are TRBV7-6 and TRBJ1-1, with TRBD1 as a possible D gene (5 bases). Looked up from germline, CDR1 is SGHVS and CDR2 is FNYEAQ. There are 13 residues in the CDR3. V dropped 4 bases and J dropped 7 bases, with 13 bases sitting between them. CDR3 bases: TGTGCCAGCAGCTCGACCGACAGACTTGAAGCTTTCTTT. This codes for CASSSTDRLEAFF.

The table lists this clonotype with many counts. The genes are TRBV12-5 and TRBJ2-1, with 10 bases identical to TRBD2. Germline CDR1 is LGHNT and CDR2 is FRNRAP. This CDR3 comprises 15 residues. The trim removed 3 bases at V and 9 bases at J, leaving 8 bases unmatched. The CDR3 sequence: CASGLQLAGEGEQFF. DNA of the CDR3: TGTGCTAGTGGTTTACAGCTAGCGGGAGAGGGTGAGCAGTTCTTC.

The chain links TRBV20-1 to TRBJ2-7, with 10 bases matching TRBD2. Germline CDR1 DFQATT, CDR2 SNEGSKA (reference sequence). With 1 base clipped from V and 1 base from J, the junction kept 4 bases outside the gene matches. The CDR3 consists of 15 residues. This CDR3 is CSARGGTSASYEQYF. The CDR3 DNA reads TGCAGTGCTAGAGGAGGGACTAGCGCATCCTACGAGCAGTACTTC.

In this sample, this clonotype turned up a few times. The V gene is TRBV16, the J gene TRBJ1-4, with TRBD1 as a possible D gene (5 bases). From germline, CDR1 is KGHSY and CDR2 FQNENV. This CDR3 has 13 amino acids. Trimming pared 5 bases from V and 5 bases from J, leaving 9 bases between. The CDR3 DNA reads as TGTGCCAGCAGCGCACACAGGAATGAAAAACTGTTTTTT. Encoded protein: CASSAHRNEKLFF.

Many counts were recorded for this clonotype. The chain is built from TRBV7-6 and TRBJ2-1; D perhaps matches TRBD2 (5 bases). V was pared by 5 bases and J by 0 bases, with 11 bases between. The germline CDR1 and CDR2 sequences are SGHVS and FNYEAQ. CDR3 length: 15 residues. CDR3 nucleotide sequence: TGTGCCAGCAGCCCTGCGGGCCTCTCCTACAATGAGCAGTTCTTC. Translated, it gives CASSPAGLSYNEQFF.

In its sample, this clonotype was seen many times. The chain links TRBV5-6 to TRBJ2-7; D tentatively fits TRBD1 or TRBD2 (5 bases each). V lost 9 bases and J lost 2, with 18 bases in between. Germline V gene lookup returns CDR1 SGHDT and CDR2 YYEEEE. The CDR3 loop spans 14 amino acids. The CDR3 nucleotides are TGTGCCACCCGGAACCGGGACGGACCCTACGAGCAGTACTTC. It specifies CATRNRDGPYEQYF.

The chain joins TRBV10-3 to TRBJ2-3; TRBD2 matches 15 bases. This CDR3 spans 16 amino acids. Germline CDR1 is ENHRY and CDR2 is SYGVKD. CDR3: CGTGTSGGSLTDTQYF. The CDR3 DNA reads as TGTGGAACCGGGACTAGCGGGGGGTCCCTCACAGATACGCAGTATTTT.

This sequence joins TRBV30 and TRBJ1-1; D call uncertain. The CDR3 contains 14 residues. Germline V gene sequence: CDR1 GTSNPN, CDR2 SVGIG (reference sequence). V lost 2 bases to trimming and J lost 1 base, with 11 bases between them. The CDR3 loop is CAWSLRLGNTEAFF. DNA for the CDR3: TGTGCCTGGAGTCTGAGATTGGGGAACACTGAAGCTTTCTTT.